Below, one TCR beta chain is given with its context. Its target is unknown. The data were produced by immunoSEQ multiplex PCR, yet TCRdb's version contains in-frame clones alone and is incomplete. This sample yields some 150,000 clones, of which roughly 91% are seen a single time; over 0.8% belongs to the top ten. The V segment lost 3 bases and the J segment 9 bases; nucleotides outside the gene matches: 0. CDR1 is SGDLS, CDR2 YYNGEE, per germline. This CDR3 has 11 residues. The data derive from a study of OX40 agonist ivuxolimab in advanced cancers. The study, taken as a whole, reports: Some nonresponders also had low normalized T-cell clonal expansion.

People who had autoimmune disease history or systemic immunosuppression were excluded. The V call is TRBV9, the J call TRBJ2-5, with 9 positions matching TRBD1. The receptor was isolated from an adult with an advanced solid tumor such as melanoma, head and neck, liver or kidney cancer. The sample here was CD4+ or CD8+ T cells sorted from blood, taken in a trial of the OX40 agonist ivuxolimab. CDR3 DNA: TGTGCCAGCAGCGACAGGGGGCCCCAGTACTTC. It specifies CASSDRGPQYF.